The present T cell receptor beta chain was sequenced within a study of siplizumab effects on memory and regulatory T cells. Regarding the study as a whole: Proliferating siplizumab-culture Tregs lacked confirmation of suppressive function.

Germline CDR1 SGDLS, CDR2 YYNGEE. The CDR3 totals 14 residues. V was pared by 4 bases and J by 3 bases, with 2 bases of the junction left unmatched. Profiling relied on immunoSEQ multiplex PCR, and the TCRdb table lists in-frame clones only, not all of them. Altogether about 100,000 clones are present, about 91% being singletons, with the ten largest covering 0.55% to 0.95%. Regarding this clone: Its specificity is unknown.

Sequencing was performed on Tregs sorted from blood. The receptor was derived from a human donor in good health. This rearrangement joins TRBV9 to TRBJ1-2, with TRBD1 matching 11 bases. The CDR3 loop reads CASSRTGGDYGYTF. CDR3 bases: TGTGCCAGCAGCAGGACAGGGGGCGACTATGGCTACACCTTC.